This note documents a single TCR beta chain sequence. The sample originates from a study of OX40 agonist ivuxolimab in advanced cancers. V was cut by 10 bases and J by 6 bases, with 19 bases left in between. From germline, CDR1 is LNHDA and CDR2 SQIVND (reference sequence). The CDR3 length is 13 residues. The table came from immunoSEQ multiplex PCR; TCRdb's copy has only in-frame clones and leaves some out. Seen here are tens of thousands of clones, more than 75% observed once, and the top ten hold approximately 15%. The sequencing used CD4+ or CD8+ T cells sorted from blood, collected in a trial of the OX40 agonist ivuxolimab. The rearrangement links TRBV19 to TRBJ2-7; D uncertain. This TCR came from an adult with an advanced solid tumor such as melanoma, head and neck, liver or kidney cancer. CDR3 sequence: CATRRTGMGEQYF. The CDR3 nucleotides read TGTGCCACCCGTCGTACGGGTATGGGCGAGCAGTACTTC.